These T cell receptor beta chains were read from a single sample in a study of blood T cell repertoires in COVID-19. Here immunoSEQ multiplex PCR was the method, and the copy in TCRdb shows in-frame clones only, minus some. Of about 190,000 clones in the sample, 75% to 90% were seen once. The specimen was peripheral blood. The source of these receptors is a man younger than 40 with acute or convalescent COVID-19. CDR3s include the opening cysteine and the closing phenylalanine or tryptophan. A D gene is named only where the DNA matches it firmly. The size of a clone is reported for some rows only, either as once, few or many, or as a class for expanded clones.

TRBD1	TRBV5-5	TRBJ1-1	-	CASSFFSWDRVPTEAFF	TGTGCCAGCAGCTTTTTCAGCTGGGACAGGGTCCCCACTGAAGCTTTCTTT
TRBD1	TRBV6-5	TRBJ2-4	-	CASNPSGQAIIQYF	TGTGCCAGCAACCCCTCCGGACAGGCAATCATTCAGTACTTC
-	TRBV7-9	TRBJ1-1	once	CASRYVNTEAFF	TGTGCCAGCCGTTATGTGAACACTGAAGCTTTCTTT
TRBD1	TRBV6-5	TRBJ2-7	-	CASRRTGTASYEQYF	TGTGCCAGCAGAAGAACCGGGACAGCGAGCTACGAGCAGTACTTC
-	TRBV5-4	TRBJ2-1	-	CASSPPGQSYNEQFF	TGTGCCAGCAGCCCTCCGGGACAAAGCTACAATGAGCAGTTCTTC
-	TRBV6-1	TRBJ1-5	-	CASSERPAGGLGNQPQHF	TGTGCCAGCAGTGAAAGGCCGGCGGGGGGCCTGGGTAATCAGCCCCAGCATTTT
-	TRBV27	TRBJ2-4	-	CASSAAPLAKNIQYF	TGTGCCAGCAGCGCGGCACCACTAGCCAAAAACATTCAGTACTTC
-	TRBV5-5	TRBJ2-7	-	CASSPVDYEQYF	TGTGCCAGCAGCCCGGTCGACTACGAGCAGTACTTC
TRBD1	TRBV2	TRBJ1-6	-	CATTRGPNSPLHF	TGTGCCACCACCAGGGGGCCTAATTCACCCCTCCACTTT
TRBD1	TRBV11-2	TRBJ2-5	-	CASSTMPGQQETQYF	TGTGCCAGCAGCACTATGCCGGGACAGCAAGAGACCCAGTACTTC
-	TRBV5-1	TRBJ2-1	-	CASSWGTRGDEQFF	TGCGCCAGCAGCTGGGGCACCCGCGGGGATGAGCAGTTCTTC
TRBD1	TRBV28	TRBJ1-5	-	CASRARQGRDSQPQHF	TGTGCCAGCAGGGCCCGACAGGGTCGTGATAGTCAGCCCCAGCATTTT
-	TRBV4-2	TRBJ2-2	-	CASSQEGSRGYTGELFF	TGTGCCAGCAGCCAAGAAGGAAGTCGGGGATACACCGGGGAGCTGTTTTTT
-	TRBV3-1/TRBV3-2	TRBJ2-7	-	CASSQVDYEQYF	TGTGCCAGCAGCCAAGTAGACTACGAGCAGTACTTC
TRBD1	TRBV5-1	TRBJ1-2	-	CASNVRSGTGGALTNGYTF	TGCGCCAGCAATGTACGTTCCGGGACAGGGGGCGCTCTAACTAATGGCTACACCTTC
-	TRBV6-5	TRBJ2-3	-	CASSSTRGTDTQYF	TGTGCCAGCAGTTCGACCCGGGGGACAGATACGCAGTATTTT
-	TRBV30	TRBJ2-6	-	CAWSFLTVSVSGANVLTF	TGTGCCTGGAGTTTCCTGACTGTCAGCGTCTCTGGGGCCAACGTCCTGACTTTC
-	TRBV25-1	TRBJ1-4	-	CASSLSGSSTNEKLFF	TGTGCCAGCAGCCTTTCGGGGAGTTCAACTAATGAAAAACTGTTTTTT
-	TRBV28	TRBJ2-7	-	CASRRDSPPYEQYF	TGTGCCAGCAGGCGGGACAGCCCTCCCTACGAGCAGTACTTC
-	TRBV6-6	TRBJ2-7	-	CASSYNLRTDHYEQYF	TGTGCCAGCAGTTACAATTTAAGAACAGACCACTACGAGCAGTACTTC
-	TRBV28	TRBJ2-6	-	CASSLYVSSGANVLTF	TGTGCCAGCAGTTTATATGTGAGCTCTGGGGCCAACGTCCTGACTTTC
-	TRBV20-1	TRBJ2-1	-	CSASGETVLYSEKDNEQFF	TGCAGTGCTAGTGGGGAGACTGTTCTATATAGCGAAAAAGACAATGAGCAGTTCTTC
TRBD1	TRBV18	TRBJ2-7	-	CASARQGGGDEQYF	TGTGCCAGCGCGCGACAGGGGGGAGGGGACGAGCAGTACTTC
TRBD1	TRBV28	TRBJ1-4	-	CASRGPGTGVEKLFF	TGTGCCAGCAGAGGTCCCGGGACAGGGGTCGAAAAACTGTTTTTT
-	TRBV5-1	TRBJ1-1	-	CASSLATWDTEAFF	TGCGCCAGCAGTCTAGCGACGTGGGACACTGAAGCTTTCTTT
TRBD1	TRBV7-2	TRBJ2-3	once	CASSGRDRYTDTQYF	TGTGCCAGCAGCGGTCGGGACAGATACACAGATACGCAGTATTTT
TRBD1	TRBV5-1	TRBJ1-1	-	CASSLSPGQGLWAFF	TGCGCCAGCAGCTTGAGTCCGGGACAGGGCTTATGGGCTTTCTTT
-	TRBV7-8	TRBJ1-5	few	CASSLGAQGHQPQHF	TGTGCCAGCAGCTTAGGGGCGCAGGGCCACCAGCCCCAGCATTTT
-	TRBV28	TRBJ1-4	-	CASSSGGGSEKLFF	TGTGCCAGCAGTAGCGGGGGCGGATCTGAAAAACTGTTTTTT
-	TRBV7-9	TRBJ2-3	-	CASKAATDTQYF	TGTGCCAGCAAGGCGGCCACAGATACGCAGTATTTT
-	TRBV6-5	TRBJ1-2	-	CASTPGTWSGYTF	TGTGCCAGCACCCCGGGAACTTGGAGTGGCTACACCTTC
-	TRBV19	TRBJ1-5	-	CASSAGEVLSNQPQHF	TGTGCCAGTAGTGCAGGGGAAGTATTGAGCAATCAGCCCCAGCATTTT
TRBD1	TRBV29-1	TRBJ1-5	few	CSVGQGGNQPQHF	TGCAGCGTTGGCCAGGGGGGCAATCAGCCCCAGCATTTT
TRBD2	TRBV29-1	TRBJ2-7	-	CSGGEGLGEEQYF	TGCAGTGGGGGGGAGGGCCTCGGCGAAGAGCAGTACTTC
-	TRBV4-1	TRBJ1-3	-	CASSLLQGPRNTIYF	TGCGCCAGCAGCCTCTTACAGGGACCTCGAAACACCATATATTTT
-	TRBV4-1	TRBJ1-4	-	CASSQVSGLSNEKLFF	TGCGCCAGCAGCCAGGTATCGGGACTGAGTAATGAAAAACTGTTTTTT
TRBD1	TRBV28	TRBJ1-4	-	CASSGQGSATNEKLFF	TGTGCCAGCAGTGGACAGGGGTCAGCAACTAATGAAAAACTGTTTTTT